This entry lists 11 T cell receptor beta chains sequenced from one sample in a study of vaccination effects on CD4 cells after COVID-19. Before sequencing took place, the ViraFEST assay used viral peptide pools to expand antigen-specific CD4+ T cells. Culturing for about ten days preceded CD4+ T cell isolation. Participants completed two doses of the BNT162b2 or mRNA-1273 vaccine. Some clones are missing from TCRdb's copy, which holds only in-frame ones; the method was immunoSEQ multiplex PCR. The sample contains 80,000 to 95,000 clones, roughly 73% of which appear only once. The antigens of these receptors remain unknown. This sample comprised CD4+ T cells from PBMCs cultured with HCoV-OC43 spike peptides, obtained after COVID-19 vaccination. The sample's subset: HCoV-OC43 spike overlapping peptide pool stimulation. The receptor source for this set is a human donor who received a COVID-19 vaccine.

The V gene is TRBV19, the J gene TRBJ2-3, with a tentative D call TRBD2 (6 bases). Per the germline V gene, CDR1 is LNHDA and CDR2 is SQIVND (reference sequence). The CDR3 loop spans 14 amino acids. Trimming stripped 10 bases from V and 0 bases from J, with 14 bases between. This CDR3 reads CATRRGTSTDTQYF. The CDR3 coding sequence is TGTGCCACTAGGCGGGGAACTAGCACAGATACGCAGTATTTT.

This chain links TRBV2 with TRBJ2-2; no firm D call. Trimming removed 4 bases from V and 13 bases from J, with 13 bases in between. The CDR3 has 12 residues. From germline, CDR1 is SNHLY and CDR2 FYNNEI. The CDR3 bases are TGTGCCAGCAGTGGGCCCCCGCGGTGGCTGTTTTTT. Translation: CASSGPPRWLFF.

The J gene is TRBJ2-1, the V gene TRBV19; the match to TRBD2 covers 9 bases. The CDR3 covers 16 residues. V lost 8 bases, J lost 5 bases, and 13 bases stayed unmatched. Per the germline V gene, CDR1 is LNHDA and CDR2 is SQIVND (reference sequence). In DNA, the CDR3 is TGTGCCAGTCGGGTAACGAGCGGGGGGTATAACAATGAGCAGTTCTTC. Its protein product is CASRVTSGGYNNEQFF. The variable domain in full, completed from reference TRBV19 and TRBJ2-1, reads DGGITQSPKYLFRKEGQNVTLSCEQNLNHDAMYWYRQDPGQGLRLIYYSQIVNDFQKGDIAEGYSVSREKKESFPLTVTSAQKNPTAFYLCASRVTSGGYNNEQFFGPGTRLTVL.

The gene calls are TRBV5-1 and TRBJ1-3, with D possibly matching TRBD1 (5 bases). This CDR3 is 14 amino acids long. From germline, CDR1 is SGHRS and CDR2 YFSETQ. Trimming shortened V by 7 bases and J by 2 bases, and 13 bases separated the two germline ends. The CDR3 nucleotides are TGCGCCAGCCATCACGGGACCCCTGGAAACACCATATATTTT. It is translated as CASHHGTPGNTIYF.

The V and J genes are TRBV5-5 and TRBJ2-3; no clear D gene. The V end was cut by 4 bases, the J end by 1 base, with 10 bases between. The CDR3 spans 14 residues. CDR1 and CDR2 (germline): SGHKS, YYEKEE (reference sequence). CDR3 nucleotide sequence: TGTGCCAGCAGCGCTGTTGCGGGCACAGATACGCAGTATTTT. It yields the protein CASSAVAGTDTQYF.

The chain recombines TRBV29-1 with TRBJ2-2; weak D call: TRBD1 (8 bases). Per germline, CDR1 SQVTM and CDR2 ANQGSEA. With 7 bases removed from V and 3 bases from J, the gap between germline ends came to 15 bases. The CDR3 sequence is 14 residues long. The CDR3 loop reads CSGRTGRDTGELFF. The DNA for the CDR3 is TGCAGCGGGCGGACAGGGAGGGACACCGGGGAGCTGTTTTTT.

The DNA for the CDR3 is TGTGCCACCGCGAACCGACAGGGTTTTCTTCAGGAGACCCAGTACTTC. Translation gives CATANRQGFLQETQYF. The gene calls are TRBV24-1 and TRBJ2-5; 7 positions agree with TRBD1. V gave up 9 bases and J gave up 5 bases; unmatched junction bases: 17. CDR1 and CDR2 from the germline V gene are KGHDR and SFDVKD. The CDR3 is 16 residues long.

The count of this clone is one. The chain recombines TRBV7-9 with TRBJ2-2; D gene ambiguous. V was trimmed by 8 bases and J by 1 base, leaving 8 bases between them. The CDR3 spans 13 residues. Per germline, CDR1 SEHNR and CDR2 FQNEAQ (reference sequence). The CDR3 is CASFKGNTGELFF. CDR3 bases: TGTGCCAGCTTTAAAGGGAACACCGGGGAGCTGTTTTTT. The whole variable domain, filled in from reference TRBV7-9 and TRBJ2-2, reads DTGVSQNPRHKITKRGQNVTFRCDPISEHNRLYWYRQTLGQGPEFLTYFQNEAQLEKSRLLSDRFSAERPKGSFSTLEIQRTEQGDSAMYLCASFKGNTGELFFGEGSRLTVL.

The chain uses TRBV5-1 and TRBJ1-1; D not certain. Trimming cost V 0 bases and J 5 bases, with 11 bases left between them. Germline CDR1 SGHRS, CDR2 YFSETQ. The CDR3 loop spans 14 amino acids. The DNA for the CDR3 is TGCGCCAGCAGCTTGGAGGATTCGCGGACTGAAGCTTTCTTT. Translation: CASSLEDSRTEAFF.

The gene calls are TRBV7-3 and TRBJ2-3, with TRBD1 as a possible D gene (6 bases). The V gene's germline CDR1 is SGHTA and CDR2 FQGTGA. CDR3 length: 14 residues. Trimming stripped 5 bases from V and 2 bases from J, with 11 bases between. Written as DNA, the CDR3 is TGTGCCAGCAGCCCCCAGGGGTACACAGATACGCAGTATTTT. Translating gives CASSPQGYTDTQYF.

This sequence joins TRBV5-1 and TRBJ2-7; D is perhaps TRBD1 (6 bases). Germline-derived CDR1 and CDR2 are SGHRS and YFSETQ. CDR3 length: 14 residues. Between the trimmed V and J ends, which lost 8 bases and 7 bases, there was a span of 22 bases. CDR3 nucleotides: TGCGCCAGTAGCCGGGACACTGGTGTGGGGGAGCAGTACGTC. This sequence encodes CASSRDTGVGEQYV.